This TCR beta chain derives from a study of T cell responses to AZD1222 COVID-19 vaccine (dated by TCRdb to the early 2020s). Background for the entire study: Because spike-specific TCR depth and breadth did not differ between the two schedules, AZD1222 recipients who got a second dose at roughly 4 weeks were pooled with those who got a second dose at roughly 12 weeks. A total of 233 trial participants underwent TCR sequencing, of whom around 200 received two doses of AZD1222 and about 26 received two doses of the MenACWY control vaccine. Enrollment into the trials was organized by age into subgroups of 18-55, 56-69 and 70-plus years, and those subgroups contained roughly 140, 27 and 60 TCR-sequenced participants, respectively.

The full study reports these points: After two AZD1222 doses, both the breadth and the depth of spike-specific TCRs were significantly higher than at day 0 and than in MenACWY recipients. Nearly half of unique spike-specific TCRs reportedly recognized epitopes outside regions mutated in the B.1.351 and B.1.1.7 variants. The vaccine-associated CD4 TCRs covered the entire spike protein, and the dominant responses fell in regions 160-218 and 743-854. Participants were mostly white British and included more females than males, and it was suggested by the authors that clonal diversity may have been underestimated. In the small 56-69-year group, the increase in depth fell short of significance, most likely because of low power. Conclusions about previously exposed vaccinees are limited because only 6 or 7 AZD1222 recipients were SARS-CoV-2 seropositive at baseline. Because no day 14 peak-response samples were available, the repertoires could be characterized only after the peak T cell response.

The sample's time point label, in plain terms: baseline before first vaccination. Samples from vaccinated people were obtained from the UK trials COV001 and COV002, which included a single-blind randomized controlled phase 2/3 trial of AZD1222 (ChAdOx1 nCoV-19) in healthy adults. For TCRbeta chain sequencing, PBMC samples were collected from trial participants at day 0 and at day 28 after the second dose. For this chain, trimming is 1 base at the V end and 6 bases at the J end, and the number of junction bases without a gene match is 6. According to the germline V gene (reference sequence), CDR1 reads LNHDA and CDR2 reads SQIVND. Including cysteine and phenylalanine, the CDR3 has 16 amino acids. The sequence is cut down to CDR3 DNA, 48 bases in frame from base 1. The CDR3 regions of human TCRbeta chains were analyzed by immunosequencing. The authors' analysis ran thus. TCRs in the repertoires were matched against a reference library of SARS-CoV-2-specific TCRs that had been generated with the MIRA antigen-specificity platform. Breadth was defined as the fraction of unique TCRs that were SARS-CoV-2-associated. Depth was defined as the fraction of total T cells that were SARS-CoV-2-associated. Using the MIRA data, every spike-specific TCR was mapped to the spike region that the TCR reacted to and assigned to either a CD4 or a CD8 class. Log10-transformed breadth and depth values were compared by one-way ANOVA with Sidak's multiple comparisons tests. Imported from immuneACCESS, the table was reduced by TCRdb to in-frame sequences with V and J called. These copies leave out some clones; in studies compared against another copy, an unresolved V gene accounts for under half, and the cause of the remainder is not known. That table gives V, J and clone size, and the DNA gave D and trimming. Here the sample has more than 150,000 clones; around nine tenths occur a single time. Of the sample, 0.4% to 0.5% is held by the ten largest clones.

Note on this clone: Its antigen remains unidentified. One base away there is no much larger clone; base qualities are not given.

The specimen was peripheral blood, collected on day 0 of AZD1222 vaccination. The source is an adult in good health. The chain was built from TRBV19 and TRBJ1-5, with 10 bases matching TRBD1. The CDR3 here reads CASSIGGGQGSQPQHF. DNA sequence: TGTGCCAGTAGTATAGGGGGGGGACAGGGGTCTCAGCCCCAGCATTTT.